This T cell receptor (beta chain) is from a study of T cell repertoires in cytomegalovirus infection. Study information: Signatures in public TCR beta sequences pointed to both CMV infection and matching HLA type. General observations from the study: HLA-C-restricted CMV-specific TCR beta clonotypes prevailed in the ex vivo response.

V was clipped by 0 bases and J by 4 bases, with 9 bases between them. Per germline, CDR1 LNHNV and CDR2 YYDKDF (reference sequence). The CDR3 has 14 residues. This clonotype was recorded many times. Antigen specificity is unknown. TCRdb analysed the reads with MiXCR anew, one entry per CDR3 protein. The repertoire has about 310,000 distinct CDR3 sequences, around 10% of them found once; the top ten carry more than 2.5%. This TCR derives from a human donor in good health (CMV status not recorded). Some clones in this sample may be carry-over from other donors' samples. Sequencing input: PBMCs. The chain recombines TRBV15 with TRBJ2-5; D is possibly TRBD1 or TRBD2 (6 bases each). The CDR3 protein is CATSRDRGAETQYF. Written as DNA, the CDR3 is TGTGCCACCAGCAGAGATAGGGGGGCAGAGACCCAGTACTTC.